These 15 T cell receptor beta chains were sequenced from one sample in a study of blood T cell repertoires in COVID-19. Sequencing was performed with immunoSEQ multiplex PCR; in TCRdb, only in-frame clones are kept and a portion is missing. In the table there are roughly 300,000 clones, 65% to 90% of which are singletons. The sequenced sample was PBMCs or T cells enriched from blood (not recorded which). All receptors come from a woman in her thirties or forties with acute COVID-19.

This chain uses TRBV28 with TRBJ2-5; possibly TRBD1 for D (5 bases). V was shortened by 11 bases and J by 2 bases, with 9 bases between the two germline ends. Germline lookup yields CDR1 MDHEN and CDR2 SYDVKM. CDR3 length: 11 residues. CDR3 in amino acids: CAVAGQETQYF. The CDR3 DNA follows: TGTGCCGTCGCAGGGCAAGAGACCCAGTACTTC.

The chain couples TRBV9 to TRBJ1-2; 7 bases are a match to TRBD1. The ends lost 3 bases at V and 0 bases at J; junction bases unmatched: 5. The CDR3 spans 15 residues. Germline V gene lookup returns CDR1 SGDLS and CDR2 YYNGEE. This CDR3 is CASSAQGGPNYGYTF. As DNA, the CDR3 is TGTGCCAGCAGCGCGCAGGGGGGCCCTAACTATGGCTACACCTTC.

This chain connects TRBV28 to TRBJ2-1; a possible D gene is TRBD1 (5 bases). The CDR3 runs to 16 residues. Deletions cut 2 bases from V and 1 base from J, with 12 bases between. Germline V lookup: CDR1 MDHEN, CDR2 SYDVKM. CDR3 loop: CASSLPLAGSYNEQFF. DNA for the CDR3: TGTGCCAGCAGTTTACCTTTGGCAGGGTCCTACAATGAGCAGTTCTTC.

This clone came up a few times. The chain links TRBV5-6 to TRBJ1-1; possibly TRBD1 for D (6 bases). CDR1 and CDR2 (germline): SGHDT, YYEEEE. Trimming cost V 4 bases and J 1 base, with 17 bases left between them. The CDR3 covers 16 residues. In nucleotides, the CDR3 is TGTGCCAGCAGCCTAGACAGGACTTGGGGGAACACTGAAGCTTTCTTT. It encodes CASSLDRTWGNTEAFF.

The chain joins TRBV27 to TRBJ2-1; weak D call: TRBD2 (7 bases). The CDR3 is made up of 12 amino acids. Per the germline V gene, CDR1 is MNHEY and CDR2 is SMNVEV (reference sequence). Trimming left V 6 bases short and J 9 bases short, with 12 bases between. The CDR3 reads CASRGGGGEQFF. CDR3 nucleotides: TGTGCCAGCAGGGGGGGAGGGGGTGAGCAGTTCTTC.

The chain recombines TRBV5-1 with TRBJ1-1; D perhaps matches TRBD1 (5 bases). This CDR3 contains 14 residues. The ends were cut back, 4 bases at V and 3 bases at J, with 13 bases in the middle. Germline V gene lookup returns CDR1 SGHRS and CDR2 YFSETQ. DNA for the CDR3: TGCGCCAGCAGCCCCCTCACAGGAGACACTGAAGCTTTCTTT. Its translation: CASSPLTGDTEAFF.

The genes are TRBV4-2 and TRBJ1-4; 9 bases fit TRBD1. This CDR3 is 16 amino acids long. CDR1 and CDR2 from the germline V gene are LGHNA and YNFKEQ. With V trimmed by 3 bases and J by 7 bases, 9 bases remained unmatched. CDR3 sequence: CASSHTGQGKGEKLFF. CDR3 in DNA: TGTGCCAGCAGCCATACCGGACAGGGGAAAGGTGAAAAACTGTTTTTT.

The chain carries TRBV11-2 and TRBJ1-2; maybe TRBD1 (6 bases). Germline CDR1 reads SGHAT; CDR2 reads FQNNGV. The V gene lost 6 bases and the J gene lost 3 bases, with 17 bases spanning the gap. This CDR3 contains 15 residues. CDR3 DNA sequence: TGTGCCAGCAGACCCTACAGGGATGGCGACTATGGCTACACCTTC. Residues: CASRPYRDGDYGYTF.

V gene TRBV19 combines with J gene TRBJ1-6; possibly TRBD1 for D (6 bases). There are 14 residues in the CDR3. The V and J ends lost 4 bases and 8 bases respectively, with 12 bases between them. Per germline, CDR1 LNHDA and CDR2 SQIVND (reference sequence). This chain's CDR3 is CASSSPGGYSPLHF. The CDR3 DNA reads as TGTGCCAGTAGTAGCCCGGGGGGCTATTCACCCCTCCACTTT.

This clone was seen just once. This chain connects TRBV6-1 to TRBJ2-1; D is possibly TRBD2 (7 bases). The CDR3 extends over 17 amino acids. CDR1 is MNHNS and CDR2 is SASEGT in the germline V gene. Trimming took 0 bases from V and 10 from J, leaving 22 bases between them. CDR3 residues: CASSEATLWAGAWEQFF. CDR3 DNA sequence: TGTGCCAGCAGTGAAGCGACTCTTTGGGCGGGGGCTTGGGAGCAGTTCTTC.

The rearrangement links TRBV18 to TRBJ2-5; D perhaps matches TRBD2 (5 bases). CDR1 KGHSH and CDR2 LQKENI come from the germline V gene. Trimming removed 1 base from V and 5 bases from J, with 8 bases in between. The CDR3 runs to 13 residues. CDR3 bases: TGTGCCAGCTCACCACTTCCGGGGGAGACCCAGTACTTC. Its translation is CASSPLPGETQYF.

The V and J genes are TRBV4-1 and TRBJ1-4; the match to TRBD1 covers 7 bases. Germline CDR1 reads MGHRA; CDR2 reads YSYEKL. The V and J ends lost 0 bases and 5 bases, in that order; junction bases with no gene match: 12. The CDR3 has 18 residues. CDR3 sequence reads: CASSQEEFRGEHNEKLFF. In DNA form, the CDR3 reads TGCGCCAGCAGCCAAGAAGAGTTCAGGGGGGAACACAATGAAAAACTGTTTTTT.

The DNA of the CDR3 is TGTGCCAGCAGACAAGCGGGAGGGTCTACCAATGAGCAGTTCTTC. It encodes CASRQAGGSTNEQFF. V gene TRBV28 combines with J gene TRBJ2-1, with 10 bases lining up with TRBD2. The germline gives CDR1 MDHEN, CDR2 SYDVKM. The CDR3 covers 15 residues. Unmatched junction bases numbered 8, after V lost 6 bases and J lost 6 bases.

The CDR3 protein is CASSYRRGRQDTEAFF. The CDR3 DNA sequence: TGTGCCAGCAGTTATCGTAGGGGGCGACAGGACACTGAAGCTTTCTTT. The gene calls are TRBV6-2 or TRBV6-3 and TRBJ1-1; 7 bases are a match to TRBD1. V lost 3 bases, J lost 3 bases, and 10 bases stayed unmatched. CDR1 is MNHEY, CDR2 SVGEGT, per germline. There are 16 residues in the CDR3.

The chain recombines TRBV3-1 (or the pseudogene TRBV3-2) with TRBJ1-2; perhaps TRBD1 as D (6 bases). CDR3 size: 15 residues. Trimming left V 4 bases short and J 5 bases short, with 17 bases between. CDR1 and CDR2 (germline): LGHDT, YNNKEL (reference sequence). The chain's CDR3 is CASSLQGRGGYGYTF. The CDR3 DNA follows: TGTGCCAGCAGCCTCCAGGGGAGAGGTGGATATGGCTACACCTTC.